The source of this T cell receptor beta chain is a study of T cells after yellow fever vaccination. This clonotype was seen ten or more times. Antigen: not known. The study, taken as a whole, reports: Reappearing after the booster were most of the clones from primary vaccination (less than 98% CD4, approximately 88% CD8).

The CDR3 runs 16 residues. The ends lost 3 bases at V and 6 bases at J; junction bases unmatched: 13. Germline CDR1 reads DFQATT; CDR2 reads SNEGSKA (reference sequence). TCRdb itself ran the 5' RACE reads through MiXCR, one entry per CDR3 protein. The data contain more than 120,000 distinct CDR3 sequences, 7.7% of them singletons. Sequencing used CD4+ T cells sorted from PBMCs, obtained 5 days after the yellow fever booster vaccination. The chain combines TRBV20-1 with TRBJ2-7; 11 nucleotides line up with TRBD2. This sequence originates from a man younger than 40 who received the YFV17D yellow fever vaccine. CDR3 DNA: TGCAGTGCTAGCCAAAGGAGGCTAGCGGGAGGAATCGAGCAGTACTTC. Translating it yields CSASQRRLAGGIEQYF.